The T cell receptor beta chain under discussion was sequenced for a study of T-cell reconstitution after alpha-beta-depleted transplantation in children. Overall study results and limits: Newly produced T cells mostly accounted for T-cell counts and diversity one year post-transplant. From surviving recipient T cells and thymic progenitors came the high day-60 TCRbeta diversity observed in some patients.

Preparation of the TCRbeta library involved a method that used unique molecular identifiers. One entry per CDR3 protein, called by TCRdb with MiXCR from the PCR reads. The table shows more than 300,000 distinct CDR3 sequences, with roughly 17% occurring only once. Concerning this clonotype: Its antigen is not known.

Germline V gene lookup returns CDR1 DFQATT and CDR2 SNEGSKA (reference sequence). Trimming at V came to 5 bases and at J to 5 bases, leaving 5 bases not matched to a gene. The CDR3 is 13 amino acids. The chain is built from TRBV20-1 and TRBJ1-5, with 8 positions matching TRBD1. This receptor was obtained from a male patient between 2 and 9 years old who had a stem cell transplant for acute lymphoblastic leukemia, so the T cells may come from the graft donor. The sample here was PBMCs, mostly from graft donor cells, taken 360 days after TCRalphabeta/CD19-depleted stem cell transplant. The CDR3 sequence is CSAQGARDQPQHF. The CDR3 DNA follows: TGCAGTGCTCAGGGGGCGCGGGATCAGCCCCAGCATTTT.